One TCR beta chain is described in this entry. The target of this receptor is not known. Qualities for individual bases were not recorded, and no much larger clone is one base off. In the prospective study, participants were roughly 18 to 100 years old, resided in 20 to 30 geographic areas of the United States, and were enrolled through a virtual design. To assign participants to cohorts, the prospective study relied on clinical history that participants themselves reported in a screening survey and a study questionnaire. Each participant in the prospective study had whole blood, serum and a nasopharyngeal or oropharyngeal swab collected by mobile phlebotomists. Prospective study participants could optionally give additional blood draws and questionnaires over an approximately 2-month period. Before DNA extraction, prospective study blood samples were shipped either frozen or at room temperature.

This entry is derived from a study of blood T cell repertoires in COVID-19 (dated by TCRdb to the early 2020s). Broadly, across the study: Collaborator samples came from the United States, Italy and Spain and covered acute and convalescent phases of COVID-19. A freely available public database, intended as a resource for researchers studying the immune response to SARS-CoV-2, is where the repertoires were released. Nearly every sample came with metadata listing a de-identified subject ID, COVID-19 status, age in years and sex. Subjects who had been exposed to COVID-19, were actively infected with it, or had recovered from it provided the deeply sampled blood TCRbeta repertoires that made up the dataset. Where HLA class I and class II types were available, the types were taken from metadata supplied by the sample provider, not from assay-based typing. The material from the prospective study consisted of cDNA or gDNA derived from T cells, B-cell-depleted T cells, or PBMCs. The samples were drawn from two sources: the first 160 participants of the ongoing ImmuneRACE study, and about 1,300 subjects contributed by 6 global collaborators.

TCRbeta CDR3 regions were amplified from genomic DNA using the immunoSEQ Assay, a bias-controlled multiplex PCR. The authors processed their data as follows. The number of nucleated cells in each sample was estimated by amplification of reference gene primers within the assay. Sequence reads were collapsed and filtered to measure the absolute abundance of every unique TCRbeta CDR3 rearrangement. Productive Simpson clonality was computed per sample as the square root of Simpson's diversity index over productive rearrangements. The immuneACCESS repertoire file appears here via TCRdb, limited to in-frame rearrangements. These files lack a portion of the clones; in checked studies, under half of the deficit traces to unresolved V genes, and the cause of the others is not known. Clonal size and the V and J genes are those of that table, whereas D and trimming came from the DNA. The sample table holds under 150,000 clones, of which roughly 88% were seen once. The biggest ten clones account for 0.95% to 1.5% of the sample.

V is clipped by 0 bases and J by 0 bases, and the sequence between their germline boundaries is 8 bases long. The CDR3 measures 15 amino acids from cysteine to phenylalanine. The retained sequence is limited to the CDR3, 45 bases, with the frame set at the first base. CDR1 SEHNR and CDR2 FQNEAQ are derived from the germline V gene (reference sequence). What the authors observed across the whole study: How much clinical and demographic metadata was included differed by source and by participant, and the metadata was provided uncurated.

The chain links TRBV7-9 with TRBJ1-1, and TRBD1 may be the D gene, going by 6 matching bases. Material for sequencing was PBMCs or T cells enriched from blood (not recorded which). The receptor comes from a woman aged 25-40 years with acute COVID-19. This receptor has the CDR3 CASSLAQGLNTEAFF. The DNA sequence is TGTGCCAGCAGCTTAGCGCAGGGGCTGAACACTGAAGCTTTCTTT.